The T cell receptor beta chain described here comes from a study of blood T cell repertoires in COVID-19. Study-wide context: Acute and convalescent COVID-19 specimens originated in the United States, Italy and Spain. In each case, the material was cDNA or gDNA derived from T cells, B-cell-depleted T cells, or PBMCs.

CDR3 length: 15 amino acids. Germline V lookup: CDR1 SQVTM, CDR2 ANQGSEA. The V gene end was trimmed by 0 bases and the J gene end by 5 bases; junction bases not matched to a gene: 5. Per the study methods: Amplification with reference gene primers provided the estimates of nucleated cell counts. Only in-frame clones appear in the TCRdb table, and some are missing; sequencing was by immunoSEQ multiplex PCR. The V and J calls and clone size are taken from that table; D and trimming were inferred from the DNA. The table lists roughly 200,000 clones, about nine tenths of them singletons. The sample taken for sequencing was peripheral blood. The V and J genes are TRBV29-1 and TRBJ1-4; 8 bases line up with TRBD1. This receptor was taken from a man at least 80 years old with acute or convalescent COVID-19. The CDR3 nucleotides are TGCAGCGTTGAAGACTCTACAGGGGGGAATGAAAAACTGTTTTTT. Translating gives CSVEDSTGGNEKLFF. The full variable domain, with the rest looked up from reference TRBV29-1 and TRBJ1-4, is SAVISQKPSRDICQRGTSLTIQCQVDSQVTMMFWYRQQPGQSLTLIATANQGSEATYESGFVIDKFPISRPNLTFSTLTVSNMSPEDSSIYLCSVEDSTGGNEKLFFGSGTQLSVL.